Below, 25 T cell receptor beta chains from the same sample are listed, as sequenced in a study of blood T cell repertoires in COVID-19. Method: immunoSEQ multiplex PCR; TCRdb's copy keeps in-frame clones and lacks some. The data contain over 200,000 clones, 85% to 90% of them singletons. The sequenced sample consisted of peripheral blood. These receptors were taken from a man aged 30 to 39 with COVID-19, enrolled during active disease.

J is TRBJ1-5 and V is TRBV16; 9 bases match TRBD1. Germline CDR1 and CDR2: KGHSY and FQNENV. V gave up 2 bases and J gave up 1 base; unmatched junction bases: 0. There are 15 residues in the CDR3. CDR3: CASSQGTGSNQPQHF. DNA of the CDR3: TGTGCCAGCAGCCAAGGGACAGGGAGCAATCAGCCCCAGCATTTT.

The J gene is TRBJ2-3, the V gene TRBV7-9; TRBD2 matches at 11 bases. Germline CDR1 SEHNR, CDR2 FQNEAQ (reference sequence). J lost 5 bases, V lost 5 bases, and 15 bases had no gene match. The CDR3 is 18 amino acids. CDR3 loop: CASSQTVLAGGPGDTQYF. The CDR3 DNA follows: TGTGCCAGCAGCCAAACGGTTTTAGCGGGAGGGCCGGGAGATACGCAGTATTTT.

This chain's CDR3 is CASSLDSYPNSPLHF. The CDR3 DNA sequence: TGTGCCAGCAGCTTAGACAGTTATCCTAATTCACCCCTCCACTTT. The rearrangement links TRBV11-3 to TRBJ1-6; D not certain. There are 15 residues in the CDR3. V lost 0 bases and J 6 bases, leaving 9 bases between the germline ends. CDR1 is SGHNT and CDR2 is YENEEA in the germline V gene.

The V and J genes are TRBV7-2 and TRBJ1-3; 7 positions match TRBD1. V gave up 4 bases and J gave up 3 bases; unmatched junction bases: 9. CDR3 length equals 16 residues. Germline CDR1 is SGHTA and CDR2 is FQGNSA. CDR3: CASSSAGTVSGNTIYF. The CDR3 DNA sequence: TGTGCCAGCAGCTCCGCCGGGACAGTAAGTGGAAACACCATATATTTT.

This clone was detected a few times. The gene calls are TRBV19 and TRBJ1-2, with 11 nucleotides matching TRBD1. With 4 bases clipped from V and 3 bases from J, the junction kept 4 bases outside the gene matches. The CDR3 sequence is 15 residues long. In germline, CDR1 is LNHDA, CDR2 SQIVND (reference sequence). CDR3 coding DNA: TGTGCCAGTAGTACCCGGGACAGGGGGTACTATGGCTACACCTTC. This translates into CASSTRDRGYYGYTF.

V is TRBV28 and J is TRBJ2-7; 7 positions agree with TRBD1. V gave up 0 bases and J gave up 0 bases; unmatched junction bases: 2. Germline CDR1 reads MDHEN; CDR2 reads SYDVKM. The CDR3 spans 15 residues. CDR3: CASSLWTGFSYEQYF. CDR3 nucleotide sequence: TGTGCCAGCAGTTTATGGACAGGGTTCTCCTACGAGCAGTACTTC.

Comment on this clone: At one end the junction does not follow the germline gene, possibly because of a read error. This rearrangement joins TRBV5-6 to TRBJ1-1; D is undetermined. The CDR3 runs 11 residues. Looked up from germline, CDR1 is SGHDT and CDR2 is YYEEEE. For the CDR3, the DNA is TGTGCCAGCAACTTGAACACTGAAGCTTTCTTT. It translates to CASNLNTEAFF.

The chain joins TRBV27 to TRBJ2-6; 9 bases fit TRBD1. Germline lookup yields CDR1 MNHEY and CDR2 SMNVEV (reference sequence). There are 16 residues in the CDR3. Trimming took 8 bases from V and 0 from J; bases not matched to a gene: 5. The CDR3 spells CASSGQGHSGANVLTF. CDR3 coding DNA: TGTGCCAGCTCGGGACAGGGCCACTCTGGGGCCAACGTCCTGACTTTC.

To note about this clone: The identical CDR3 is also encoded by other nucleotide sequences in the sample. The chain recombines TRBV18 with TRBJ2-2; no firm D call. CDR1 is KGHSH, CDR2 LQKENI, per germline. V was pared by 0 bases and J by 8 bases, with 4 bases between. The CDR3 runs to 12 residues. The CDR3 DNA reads TGTGCCAGCTCACCACCATCGGGGGAGCTGTTTTTT. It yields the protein CASSPPSGELFF.

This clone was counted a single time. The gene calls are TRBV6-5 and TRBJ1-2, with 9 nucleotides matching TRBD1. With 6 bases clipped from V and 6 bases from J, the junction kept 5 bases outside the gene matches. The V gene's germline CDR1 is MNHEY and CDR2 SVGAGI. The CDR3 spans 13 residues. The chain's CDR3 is CASRKQGADGYTF. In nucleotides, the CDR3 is TGTGCCAGCAGAAAACAGGGGGCCGATGGCTACACCTTC.

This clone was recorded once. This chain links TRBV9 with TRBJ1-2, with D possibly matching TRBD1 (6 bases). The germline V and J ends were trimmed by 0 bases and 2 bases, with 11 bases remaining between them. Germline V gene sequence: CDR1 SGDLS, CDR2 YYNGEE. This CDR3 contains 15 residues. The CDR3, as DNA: TGTGCCAGCAGCGTAGGGATGACAGGAAACTATGGCTACACCTTC. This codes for CASSVGMTGNYGYTF.

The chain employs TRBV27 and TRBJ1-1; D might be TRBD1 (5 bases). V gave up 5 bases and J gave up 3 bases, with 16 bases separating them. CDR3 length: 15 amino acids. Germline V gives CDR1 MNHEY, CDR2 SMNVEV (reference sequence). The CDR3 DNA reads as TGTGCCAGCAGTCCCCTCCAGGGATGGGACACTGAAGCTTTCTTT. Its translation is CASSPLQGWDTEAFF.

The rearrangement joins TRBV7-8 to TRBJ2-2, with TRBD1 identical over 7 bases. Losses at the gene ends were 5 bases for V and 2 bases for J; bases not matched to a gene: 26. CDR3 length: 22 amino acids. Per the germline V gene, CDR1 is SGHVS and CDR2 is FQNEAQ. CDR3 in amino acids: CASSLTRQGARVGPENTGELFF. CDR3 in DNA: TGTGCCAGCAGCCTAACCCGACAGGGAGCGAGAGTAGGGCCAGAAAACACCGGGGAGCTGTTTTTT.

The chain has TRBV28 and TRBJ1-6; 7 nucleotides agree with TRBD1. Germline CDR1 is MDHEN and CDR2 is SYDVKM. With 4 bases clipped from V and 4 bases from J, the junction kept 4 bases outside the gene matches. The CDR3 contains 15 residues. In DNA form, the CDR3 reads TGTGCCAGCAGTTCGCGACAGGGTTATAATTCACCCCTCCACTTT. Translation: CASSSRQGYNSPLHF.

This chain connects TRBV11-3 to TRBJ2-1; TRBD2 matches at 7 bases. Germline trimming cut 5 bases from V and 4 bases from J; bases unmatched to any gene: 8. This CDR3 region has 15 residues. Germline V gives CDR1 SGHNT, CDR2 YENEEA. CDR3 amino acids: CASSPLSGGYNEQFF. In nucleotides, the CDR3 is TGTGCCAGCAGCCCTCTATCGGGGGGTTACAATGAGCAGTTCTTC.

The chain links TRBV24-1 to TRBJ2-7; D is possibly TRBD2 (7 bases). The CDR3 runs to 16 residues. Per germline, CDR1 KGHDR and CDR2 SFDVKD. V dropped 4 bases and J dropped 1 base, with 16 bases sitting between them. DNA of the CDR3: TGTGCCACCAGTGAAACCGGACGGGGGGCGTCCTACGAGCAGTACTTC. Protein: CATSETGRGASYEQYF.

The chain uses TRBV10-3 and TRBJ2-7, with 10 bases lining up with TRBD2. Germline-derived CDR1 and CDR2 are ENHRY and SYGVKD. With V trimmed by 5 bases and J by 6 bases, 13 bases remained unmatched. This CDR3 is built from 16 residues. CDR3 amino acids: CAISLAQTGLAAEQYF. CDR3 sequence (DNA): TGTGCCATCAGTCTCGCGCAAACAGGACTAGCGGCCGAGCAGTACTTC.

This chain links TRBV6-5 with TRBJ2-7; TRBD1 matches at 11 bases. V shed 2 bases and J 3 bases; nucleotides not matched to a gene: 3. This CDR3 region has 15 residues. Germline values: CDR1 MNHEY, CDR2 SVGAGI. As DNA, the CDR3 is TGTGCCAGCAGTTACGAAGGGACAGGGGGCTACGAGCAGTACTTC. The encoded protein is CASSYEGTGGYEQYF.

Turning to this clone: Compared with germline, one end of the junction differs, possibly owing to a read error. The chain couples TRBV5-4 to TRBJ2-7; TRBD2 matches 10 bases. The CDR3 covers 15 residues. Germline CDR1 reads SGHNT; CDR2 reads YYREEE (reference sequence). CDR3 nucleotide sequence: TGTGCCAGCAGCCTTTCGGGGGTAGCGGGAGGCGATATGGCCTTC. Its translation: CASSLSGVAGGDMAF.

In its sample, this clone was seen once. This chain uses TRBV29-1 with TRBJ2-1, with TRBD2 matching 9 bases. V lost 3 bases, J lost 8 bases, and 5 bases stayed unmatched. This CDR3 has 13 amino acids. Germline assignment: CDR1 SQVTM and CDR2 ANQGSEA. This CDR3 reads CSVEAGGPYEQFF. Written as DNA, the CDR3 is TGCAGCGTTGAGGCGGGAGGGCCATATGAGCAGTTCTTC.

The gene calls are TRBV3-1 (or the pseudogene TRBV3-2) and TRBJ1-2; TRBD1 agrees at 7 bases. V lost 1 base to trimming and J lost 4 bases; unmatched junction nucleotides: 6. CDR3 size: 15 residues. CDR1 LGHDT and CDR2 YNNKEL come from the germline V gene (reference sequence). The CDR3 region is CASSQGAGQFYGYTF. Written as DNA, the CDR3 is TGTGCCAGCAGCCAAGGTGCGGGACAGTTCTATGGCTACACCTTC.

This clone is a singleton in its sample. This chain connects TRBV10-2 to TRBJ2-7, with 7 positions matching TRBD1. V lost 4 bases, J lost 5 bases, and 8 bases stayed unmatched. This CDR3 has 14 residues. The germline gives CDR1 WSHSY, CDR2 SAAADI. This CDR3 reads CASSATTGSHEQYF. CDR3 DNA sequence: TGCGCCAGCAGTGCGACGACAGGGTCCCACGAGCAGTACTTC.

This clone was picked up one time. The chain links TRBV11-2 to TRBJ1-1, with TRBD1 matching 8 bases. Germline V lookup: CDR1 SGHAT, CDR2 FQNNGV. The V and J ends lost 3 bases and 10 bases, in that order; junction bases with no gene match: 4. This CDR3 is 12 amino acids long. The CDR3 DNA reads TGTGCCAGCAGCTTTCAGGGGGCATCAGCTTTCTTT. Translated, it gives CASSFQGASAFF.

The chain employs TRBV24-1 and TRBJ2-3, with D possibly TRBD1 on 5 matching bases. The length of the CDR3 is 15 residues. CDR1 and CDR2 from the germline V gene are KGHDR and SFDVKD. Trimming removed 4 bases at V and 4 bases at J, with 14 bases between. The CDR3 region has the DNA TGTGCCACCAGTGAGGGGCAGGGTCAGTCAGATACGCAGTATTTT. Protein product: CATSEGQGQSDTQYF.

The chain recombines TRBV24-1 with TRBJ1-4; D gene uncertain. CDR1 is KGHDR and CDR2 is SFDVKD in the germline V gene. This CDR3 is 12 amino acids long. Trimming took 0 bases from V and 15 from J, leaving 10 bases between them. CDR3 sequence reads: CATSDLRGNMFF. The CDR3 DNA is TGTGCCACCAGTGATTTGCGGGGAAATATGTTTTTT.